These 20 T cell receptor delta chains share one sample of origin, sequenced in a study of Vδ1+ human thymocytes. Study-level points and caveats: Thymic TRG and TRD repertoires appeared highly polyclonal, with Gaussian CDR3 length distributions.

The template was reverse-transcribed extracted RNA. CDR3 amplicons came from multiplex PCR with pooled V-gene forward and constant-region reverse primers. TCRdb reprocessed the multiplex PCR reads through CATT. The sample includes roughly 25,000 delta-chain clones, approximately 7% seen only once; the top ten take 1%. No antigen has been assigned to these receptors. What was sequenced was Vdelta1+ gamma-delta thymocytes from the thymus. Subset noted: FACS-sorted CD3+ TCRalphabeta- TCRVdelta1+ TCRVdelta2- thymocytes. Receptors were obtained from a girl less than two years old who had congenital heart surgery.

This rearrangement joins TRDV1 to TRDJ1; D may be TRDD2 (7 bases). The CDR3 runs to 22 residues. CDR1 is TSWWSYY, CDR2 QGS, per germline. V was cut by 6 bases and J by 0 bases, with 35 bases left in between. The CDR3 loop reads CALGLAPFLPSGGAKYTDKLIF. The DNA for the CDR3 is TGTGCTCTTGGCCTCGCCCCCTTCCTGCCGTCCGGGGGAGCCAAGTACACCGATAAACTCATCTTT.

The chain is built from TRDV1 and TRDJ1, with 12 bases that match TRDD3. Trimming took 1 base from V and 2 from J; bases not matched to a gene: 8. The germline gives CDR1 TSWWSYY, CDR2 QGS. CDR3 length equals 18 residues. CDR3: CALGEQAGGYAWTDKLIF. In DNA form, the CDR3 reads TGTGCTCTTGGGGAACAAGCTGGGGGATACGCCTGGACCGATAAACTCATCTTT.

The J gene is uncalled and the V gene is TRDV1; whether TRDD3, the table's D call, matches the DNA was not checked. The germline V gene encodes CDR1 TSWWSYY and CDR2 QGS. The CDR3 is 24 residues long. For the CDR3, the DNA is TGTGCTCTTGGGGATCCCCTGGATCCGTCGGGAGGCTTTTACTGGGGGATAGGCGGGGATAAACTCACCTTT. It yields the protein CALGDPLDPSGGFYWGIGGDKLTF.

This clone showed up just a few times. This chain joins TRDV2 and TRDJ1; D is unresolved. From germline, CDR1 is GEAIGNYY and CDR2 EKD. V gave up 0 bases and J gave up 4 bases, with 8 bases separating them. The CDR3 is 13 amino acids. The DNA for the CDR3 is TGTGCCTGTGACACCCAGCTGGTCGATAAACTCATCTTT. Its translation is CACDTQLVDKLIF.

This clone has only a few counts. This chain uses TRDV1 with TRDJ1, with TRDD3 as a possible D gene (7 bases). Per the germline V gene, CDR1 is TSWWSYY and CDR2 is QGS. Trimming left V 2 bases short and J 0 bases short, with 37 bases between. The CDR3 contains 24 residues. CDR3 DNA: TGTGCTCTTGGGGAAGGGATCCTCCTACGGACCGCGATGGGGGAGAGCCTGTACACCGATAAACTCATCTTT. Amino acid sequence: CALGEGILLRTAMGESLYTDKLIF.

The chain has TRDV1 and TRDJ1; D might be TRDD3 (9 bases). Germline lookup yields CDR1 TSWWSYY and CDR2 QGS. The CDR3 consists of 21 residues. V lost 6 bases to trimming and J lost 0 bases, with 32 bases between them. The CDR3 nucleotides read TGTGCTCTTGGAGCCTCTTCCTACGGGGCTCTGGGGGATCCATACACCGATAAACTCATCTTT. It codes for CALGASSYGALGDPYTDKLIF.

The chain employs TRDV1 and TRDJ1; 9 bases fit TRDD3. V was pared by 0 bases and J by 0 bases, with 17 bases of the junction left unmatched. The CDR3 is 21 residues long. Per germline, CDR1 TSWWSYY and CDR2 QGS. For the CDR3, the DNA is TGTGCTCTTGGGGAACTTCGCGACTGGGTTACTGGGGGACAAAACACCGATAAACTCATCTTT. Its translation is CALGELRDWVTGGQNTDKLIF.

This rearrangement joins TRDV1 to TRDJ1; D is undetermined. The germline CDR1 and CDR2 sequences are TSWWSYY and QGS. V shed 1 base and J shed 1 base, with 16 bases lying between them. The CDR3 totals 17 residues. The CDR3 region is CALGEHPLPGATDKLIF. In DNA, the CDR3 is TGTGCTCTTGGGGAACATCCTCTCCCGGGAGCCACCGATAAACTCATCTTT.

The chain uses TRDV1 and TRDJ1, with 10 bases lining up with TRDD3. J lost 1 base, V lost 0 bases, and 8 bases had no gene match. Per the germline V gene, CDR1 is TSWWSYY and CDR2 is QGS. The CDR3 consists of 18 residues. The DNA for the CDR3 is TGTGCTCTTGGGGAACTAAGATACTGGGGGATCTGCACCGATAAACTCATCTTT. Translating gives CALGELRYWGICTDKLIF.

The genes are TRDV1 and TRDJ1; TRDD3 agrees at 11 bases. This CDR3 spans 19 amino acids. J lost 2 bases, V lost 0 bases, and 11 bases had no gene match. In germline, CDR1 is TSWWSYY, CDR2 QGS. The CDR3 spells CALGELTLGDKKGTDKLIF. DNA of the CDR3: TGTGCTCTTGGGGAACTTACACTGGGGGATAAGAAGGGTACCGATAAACTCATCTTT.

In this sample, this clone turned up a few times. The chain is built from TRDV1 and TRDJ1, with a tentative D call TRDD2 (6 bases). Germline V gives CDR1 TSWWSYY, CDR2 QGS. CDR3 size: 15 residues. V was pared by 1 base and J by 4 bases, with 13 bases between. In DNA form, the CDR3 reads TGTGCTCTTGGGGAACCGCCTTCCGTCAGCGATAAACTCATCTTT. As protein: CALGEPPSVSDKLIF.

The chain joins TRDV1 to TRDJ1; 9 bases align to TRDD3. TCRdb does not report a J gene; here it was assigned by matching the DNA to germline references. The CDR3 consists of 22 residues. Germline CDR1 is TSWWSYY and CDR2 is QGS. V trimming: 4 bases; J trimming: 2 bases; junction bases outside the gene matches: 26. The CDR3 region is CALGGFLRGGVLGDPGTDKLIF. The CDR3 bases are TGTGCTCTTGGGGGGTTCCTACGTGGTGGAGTACTGGGGGACCCGGGAACCGATAAACTCATCTTT.

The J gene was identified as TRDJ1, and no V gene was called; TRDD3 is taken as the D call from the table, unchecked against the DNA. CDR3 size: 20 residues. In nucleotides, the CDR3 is TGTGCTCTTGGGGAAATCGGGAGGCGGGGATACGGGAAGTACACCGATAAACTCATCTTT. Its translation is CALGEIGRRGYGKYTDKLIF.

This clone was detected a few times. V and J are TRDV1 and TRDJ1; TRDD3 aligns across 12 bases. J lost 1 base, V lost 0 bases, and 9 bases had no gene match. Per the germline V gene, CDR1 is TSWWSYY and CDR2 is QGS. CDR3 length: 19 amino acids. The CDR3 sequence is CALGELYVLGDTSTDKLIF. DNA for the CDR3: TGTGCTCTTGGGGAACTGTACGTACTGGGGGATACTAGCACCGATAAACTCATCTTT.

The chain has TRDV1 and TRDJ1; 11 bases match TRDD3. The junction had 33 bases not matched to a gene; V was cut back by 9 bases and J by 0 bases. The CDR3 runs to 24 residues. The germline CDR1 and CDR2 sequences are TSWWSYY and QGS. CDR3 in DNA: TGTGCTCTGACGACAAAAATACCTACCTTTTCCGCGTACTGGGGGATAAGGTACACCGATAAACTCATCTTT. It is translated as CALTTKIPTFSAYWGIRYTDKLIF.

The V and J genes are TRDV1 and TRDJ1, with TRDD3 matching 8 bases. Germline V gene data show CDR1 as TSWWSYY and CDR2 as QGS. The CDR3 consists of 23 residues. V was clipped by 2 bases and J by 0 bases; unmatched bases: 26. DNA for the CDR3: TGTGCTCTTGGGGAAGCCCCCTCCTACGTGGGGATACCCAGCCAGGGCTACACCGATAAACTCATCTTT. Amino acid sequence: CALGEAPSYVGIPSQGYTDKLIF.

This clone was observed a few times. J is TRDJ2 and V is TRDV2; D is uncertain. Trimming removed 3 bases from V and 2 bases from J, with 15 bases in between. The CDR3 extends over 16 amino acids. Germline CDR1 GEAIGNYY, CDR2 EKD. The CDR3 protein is CACDLIERSLTAQLFF. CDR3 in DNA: TGTGCCTGTGACCTCATAGAGAGGAGCTTGACAGCACAACTCTTCTTT.

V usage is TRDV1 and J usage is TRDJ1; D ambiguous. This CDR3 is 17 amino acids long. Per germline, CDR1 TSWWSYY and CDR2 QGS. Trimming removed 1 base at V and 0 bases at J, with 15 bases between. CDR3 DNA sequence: TGTGCTCTTGGGGAACCGAGGGCCGGCCCTCACACCGATAAACTCATCTTT. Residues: CALGEPRAGPHTDKLIF.

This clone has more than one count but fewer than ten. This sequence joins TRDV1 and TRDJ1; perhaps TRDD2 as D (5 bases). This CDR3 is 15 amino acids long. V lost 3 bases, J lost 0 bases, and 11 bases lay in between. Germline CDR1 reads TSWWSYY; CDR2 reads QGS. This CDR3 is CALGDPPSNTDKLIF. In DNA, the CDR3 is TGTGCTCTTGGGGACCCGCCTTCTAACACCGATAAACTCATCTTT.

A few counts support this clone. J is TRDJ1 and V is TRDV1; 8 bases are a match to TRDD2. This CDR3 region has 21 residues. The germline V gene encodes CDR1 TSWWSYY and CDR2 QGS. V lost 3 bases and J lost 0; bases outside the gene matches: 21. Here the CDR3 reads CALGDDRFLHAPMGYTDKLIF. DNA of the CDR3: TGTGCTCTTGGGGACGACCGCTTCCTACACGCCCCCATGGGTTACACCGATAAACTCATCTTT.